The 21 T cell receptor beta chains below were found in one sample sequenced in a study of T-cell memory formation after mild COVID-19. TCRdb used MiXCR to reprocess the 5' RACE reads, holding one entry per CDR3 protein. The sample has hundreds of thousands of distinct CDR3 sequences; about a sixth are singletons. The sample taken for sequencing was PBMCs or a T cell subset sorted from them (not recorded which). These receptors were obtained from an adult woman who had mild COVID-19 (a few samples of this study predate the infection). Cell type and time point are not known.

This CDR3 is CSVGAFSTEAFF. The CDR3 region has the DNA TGCAGCGTTGGTGCGTTTAGCACTGAAGCTTTCTTT. The chain has TRBV29-1 and TRBJ1-1; no firm D call. V lost 4 bases, J lost 4 bases, and 10 bases lay in between. CDR1 and CDR2 (germline): SQVTM, ANQGSEA. There are 12 residues in the CDR3.

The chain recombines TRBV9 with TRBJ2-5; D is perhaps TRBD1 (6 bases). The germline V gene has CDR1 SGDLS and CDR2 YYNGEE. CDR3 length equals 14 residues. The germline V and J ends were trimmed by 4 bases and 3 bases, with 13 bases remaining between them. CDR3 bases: TGTGCCAGCAGCCCGACGGGACACGAAGAGACCCAGTACTTC. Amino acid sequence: CASSPTGHEETQYF.

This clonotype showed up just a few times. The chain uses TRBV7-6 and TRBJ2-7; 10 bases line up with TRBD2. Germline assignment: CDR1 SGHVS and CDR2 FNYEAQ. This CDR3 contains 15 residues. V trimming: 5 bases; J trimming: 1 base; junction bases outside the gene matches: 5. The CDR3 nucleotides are TGTGCCAGCAGCCCAGGACTAGCGGCATCCTACGAGCAGTACTTC. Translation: CASSPGLAASYEQYF.

The CDR3 nucleotides read TGCGCCAGCACCCGGACAGGGTCACACGAGCAGTACTTC. As protein: CASTRTGSHEQYF. The chain carries TRBV4-1 and TRBJ2-7, with TRBD1 matching 8 bases. CDR1 and CDR2 from the germline V gene are MGHRA and YSYEKL. V shed 7 bases, J shed 5 bases, and the junction held 7 bases outside the gene matches. This CDR3 has 13 amino acids.

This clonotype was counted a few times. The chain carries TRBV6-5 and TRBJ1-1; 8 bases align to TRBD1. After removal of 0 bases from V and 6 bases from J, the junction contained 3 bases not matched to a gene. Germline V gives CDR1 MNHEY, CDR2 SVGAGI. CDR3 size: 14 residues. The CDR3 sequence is CASSYSGTGAEAFF. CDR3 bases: TGTGCCAGCAGTTACTCGGGGACAGGCGCTGAAGCTTTCTTT.

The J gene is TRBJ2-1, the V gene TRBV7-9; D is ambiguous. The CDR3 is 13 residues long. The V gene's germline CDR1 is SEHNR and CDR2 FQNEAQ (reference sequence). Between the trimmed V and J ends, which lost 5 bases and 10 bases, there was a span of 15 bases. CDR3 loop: CASSHQHNREQFF. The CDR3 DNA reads TGTGCCAGCAGCCACCAACACAACCGGGAGCAGTTCTTC.

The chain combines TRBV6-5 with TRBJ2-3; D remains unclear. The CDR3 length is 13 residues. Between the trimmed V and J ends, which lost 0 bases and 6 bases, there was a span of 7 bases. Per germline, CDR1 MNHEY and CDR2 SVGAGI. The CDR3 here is CASSYSKWDTQYF. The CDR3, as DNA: TGTGCCAGCAGTTACTCGAAGTGGGATACGCAGTATTTT.

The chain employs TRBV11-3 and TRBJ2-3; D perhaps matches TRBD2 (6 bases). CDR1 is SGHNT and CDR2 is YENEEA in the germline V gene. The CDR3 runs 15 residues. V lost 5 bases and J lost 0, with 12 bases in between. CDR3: CASSRRDGSTDTQYF. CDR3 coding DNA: TGTGCCAGCAGCCGGCGGGATGGTAGCACAGATACGCAGTATTTT.

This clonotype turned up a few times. CDR3 protein: CAISGGTGTNSPLHF. In DNA, the CDR3 is TGTGCCATCAGTGGCGGGACAGGGACGAATTCACCCCTCCACTTT. The chain employs TRBV10-3 and TRBJ1-6; 9 bases match TRBD1. This CDR3 region has 15 residues. The trim removed 4 bases at V and 7 bases at J, leaving 5 bases unmatched. Germline CDR1 reads ENHRY; CDR2 reads SYGVKD.

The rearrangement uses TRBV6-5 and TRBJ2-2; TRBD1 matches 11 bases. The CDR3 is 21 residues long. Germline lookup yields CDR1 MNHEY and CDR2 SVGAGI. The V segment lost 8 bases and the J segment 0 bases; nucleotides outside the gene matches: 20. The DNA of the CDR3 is TGTGCCAGCTGCACCCCGGTTTTTCGGACAGGGGGCCCTACGAACACCGGGGAGCTGTTTTTT. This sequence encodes CASCTPVFRTGGPTNTGELFF.

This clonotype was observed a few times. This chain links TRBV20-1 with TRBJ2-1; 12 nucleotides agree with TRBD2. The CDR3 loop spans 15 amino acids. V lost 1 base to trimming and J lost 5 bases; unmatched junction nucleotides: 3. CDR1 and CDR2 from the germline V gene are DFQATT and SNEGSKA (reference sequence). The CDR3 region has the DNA TGCAGTGCTAGAGGGGGACTAGCGGGTAACAATGAGCAGTTCTTC. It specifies CSARGGLAGNNEQFF.

Here the CDR3 reads CASGFGGNNEQYF. The CDR3 DNA reads TGTGCCAGCGGCTTTGGAGGGAACAACGAGCAGTACTTC. The V and J genes are TRBV6-5 and TRBJ2-7; a weak D match, TRBD2 (6 bases). V lost 8 bases, J lost 5 bases, and 16 bases lay in between. The CDR3 extends over 13 amino acids. Germline lookup yields CDR1 MNHEY and CDR2 SVGAGI.

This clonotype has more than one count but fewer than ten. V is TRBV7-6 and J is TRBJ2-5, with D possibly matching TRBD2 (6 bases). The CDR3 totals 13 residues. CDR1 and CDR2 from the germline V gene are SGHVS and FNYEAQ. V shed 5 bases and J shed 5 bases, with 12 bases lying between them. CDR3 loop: CASSKSGLETQYF. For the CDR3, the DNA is TGTGCCAGCAGCAAAAGCGGGTTGGAGACCCAGTACTTC. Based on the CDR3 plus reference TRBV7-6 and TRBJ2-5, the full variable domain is GAGVSQSPRYKVTKRGQDVALRCDPISGHVSLYWYRQALGQGPEFLTYFNYEAQQDKSGLPNDRFSAERPEGSISTLTIQRTEQRDSAMYRCASSKSGLETQYFGPGTRLLVL.

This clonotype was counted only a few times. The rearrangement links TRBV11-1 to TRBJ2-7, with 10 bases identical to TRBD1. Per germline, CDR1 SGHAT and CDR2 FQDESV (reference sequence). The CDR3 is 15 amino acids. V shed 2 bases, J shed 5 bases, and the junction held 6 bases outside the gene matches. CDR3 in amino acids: CASSLSGTGANEQYF. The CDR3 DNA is TGTGCCAGCAGCTTATCCGGGACAGGGGCCAACGAGCAGTACTTC.

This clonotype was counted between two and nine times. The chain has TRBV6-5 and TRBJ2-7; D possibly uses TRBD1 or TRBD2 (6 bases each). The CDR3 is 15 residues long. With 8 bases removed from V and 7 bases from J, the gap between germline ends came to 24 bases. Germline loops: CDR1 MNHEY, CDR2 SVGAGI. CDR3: CASSWGGRGEREQYF. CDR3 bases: TGTGCCAGCTCCTGGGGAGGAAGGGGGGAACGGGAGCAGTACTTC.

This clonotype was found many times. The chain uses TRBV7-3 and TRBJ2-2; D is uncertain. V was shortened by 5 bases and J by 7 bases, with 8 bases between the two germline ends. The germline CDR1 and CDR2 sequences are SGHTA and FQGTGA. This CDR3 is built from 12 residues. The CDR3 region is CASSLLGGELFF. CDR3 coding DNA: TGTGCCAGCAGCCTCCTAGGCGGGGAGCTGTTTTTT.

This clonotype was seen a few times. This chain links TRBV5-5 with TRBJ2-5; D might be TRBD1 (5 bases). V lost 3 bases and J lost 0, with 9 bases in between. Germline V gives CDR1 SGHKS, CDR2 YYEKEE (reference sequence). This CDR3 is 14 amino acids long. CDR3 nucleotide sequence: TGTGCCAGCAGCTCAGGGATTAACCAAGAGACCCAGTACTTC. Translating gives CASSSGINQETQYF.

The CDR3 region is CASSINPPGLAGGGEQFF. DNA for the CDR3: TGTGCCAGCAGTATCAACCCTCCGGGACTAGCGGGGGGTGGTGAGCAGTTCTTC. The chain combines TRBV6-5 with TRBJ2-1; 15 nucleotides line up with TRBD2. Germline V gene data show CDR1 as MNHEY and CDR2 as SVGAGI. After removal of 5 bases from V and 9 bases from J, the junction contained 14 bases not matched to a gene. The CDR3 extends over 18 amino acids.

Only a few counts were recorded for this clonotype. The CDR3 sequence: CASSSDRGRNTEAFF. The CDR3 bases are TGTGCCAGCAGTTCCGACAGGGGGCGGAACACTGAAGCTTTCTTT. This chain joins TRBV12-3 or TRBV12-4 and TRBJ1-1; TRBD1 matches 10 bases. The CDR3 is made up of 15 amino acids. Trimming removed 4 bases from V and 1 base from J; junction bases left unmatched: 3.

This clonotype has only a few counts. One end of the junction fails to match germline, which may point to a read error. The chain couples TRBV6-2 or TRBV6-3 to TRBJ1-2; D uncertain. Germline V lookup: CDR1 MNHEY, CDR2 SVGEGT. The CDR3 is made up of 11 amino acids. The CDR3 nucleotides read TGTGCCAGCAGCTACACCCACGGGGTTATCTTC. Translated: CASSYTHGVIF.

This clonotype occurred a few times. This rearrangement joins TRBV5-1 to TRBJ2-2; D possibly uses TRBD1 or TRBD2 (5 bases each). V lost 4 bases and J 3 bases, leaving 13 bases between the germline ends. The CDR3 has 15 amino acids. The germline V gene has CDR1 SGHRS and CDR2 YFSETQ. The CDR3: CASSRRDGYTGELFF. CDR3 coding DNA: TGCGCCAGCAGCCGCCGGGACGGATACACCGGGGAGCTGTTTTTT.